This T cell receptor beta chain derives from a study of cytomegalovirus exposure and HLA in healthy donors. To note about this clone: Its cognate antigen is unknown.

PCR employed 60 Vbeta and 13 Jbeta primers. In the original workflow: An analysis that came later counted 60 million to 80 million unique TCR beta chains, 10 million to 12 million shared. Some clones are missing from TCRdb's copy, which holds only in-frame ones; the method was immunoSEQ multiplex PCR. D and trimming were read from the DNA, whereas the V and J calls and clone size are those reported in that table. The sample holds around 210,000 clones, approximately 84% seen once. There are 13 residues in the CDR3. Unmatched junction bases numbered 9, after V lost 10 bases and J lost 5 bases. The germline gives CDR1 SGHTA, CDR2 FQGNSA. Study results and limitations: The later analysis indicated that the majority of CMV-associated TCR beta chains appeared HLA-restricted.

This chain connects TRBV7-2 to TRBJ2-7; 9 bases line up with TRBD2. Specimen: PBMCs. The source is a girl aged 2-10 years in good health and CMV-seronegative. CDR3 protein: CATVSGSLDEQYF. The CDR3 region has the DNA TGTGCCACCGTTAGCGGGAGCCTCGACGAGCAGTACTTC.